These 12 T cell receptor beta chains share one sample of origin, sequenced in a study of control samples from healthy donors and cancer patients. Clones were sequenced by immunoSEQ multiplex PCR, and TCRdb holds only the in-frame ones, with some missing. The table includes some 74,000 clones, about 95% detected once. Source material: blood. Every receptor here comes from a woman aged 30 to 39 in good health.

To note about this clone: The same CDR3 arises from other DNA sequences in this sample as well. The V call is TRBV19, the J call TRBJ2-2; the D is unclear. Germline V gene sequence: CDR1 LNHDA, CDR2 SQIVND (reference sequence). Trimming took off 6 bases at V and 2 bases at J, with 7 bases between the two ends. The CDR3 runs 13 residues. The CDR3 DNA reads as TGTGCCAGTAGCCTACGAAACACCGGGGAGCTGTTTTTT. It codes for CASSLRNTGELFF.

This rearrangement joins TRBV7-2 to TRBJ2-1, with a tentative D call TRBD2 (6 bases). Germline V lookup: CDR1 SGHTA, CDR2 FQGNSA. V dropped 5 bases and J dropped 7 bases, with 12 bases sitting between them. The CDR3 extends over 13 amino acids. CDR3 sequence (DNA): TGTGCCAGCAGCGGCGGGGCTGGGAATGAGCAGTTCTTC. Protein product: CASSGGAGNEQFF.

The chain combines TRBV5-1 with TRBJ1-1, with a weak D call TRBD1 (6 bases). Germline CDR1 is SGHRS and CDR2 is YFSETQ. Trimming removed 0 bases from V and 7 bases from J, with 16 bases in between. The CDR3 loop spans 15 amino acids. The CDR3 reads CASSLDLAGGLEAFF. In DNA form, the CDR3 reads TGCGCCAGCAGCTTGGATTTGGCCGGGGGCCTTGAAGCTTTCTTT.

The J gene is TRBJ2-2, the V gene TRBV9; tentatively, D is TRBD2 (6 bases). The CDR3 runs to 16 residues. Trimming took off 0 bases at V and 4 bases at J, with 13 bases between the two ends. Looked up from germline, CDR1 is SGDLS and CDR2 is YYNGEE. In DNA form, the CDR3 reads TGTGCCAGCAGCGTAGGGATAGCGGAGGTCACCGGGGAGCTGTTTTTT. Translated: CASSVGIAEVTGELFF.

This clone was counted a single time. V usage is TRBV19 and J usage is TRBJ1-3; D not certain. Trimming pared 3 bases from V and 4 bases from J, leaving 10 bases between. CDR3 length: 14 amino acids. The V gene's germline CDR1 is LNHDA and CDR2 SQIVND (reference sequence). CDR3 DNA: TGTGCCAGTAGTATCTCGGGGTCAGGAAACACCATATATTTT. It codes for CASSISGSGNTIYF.

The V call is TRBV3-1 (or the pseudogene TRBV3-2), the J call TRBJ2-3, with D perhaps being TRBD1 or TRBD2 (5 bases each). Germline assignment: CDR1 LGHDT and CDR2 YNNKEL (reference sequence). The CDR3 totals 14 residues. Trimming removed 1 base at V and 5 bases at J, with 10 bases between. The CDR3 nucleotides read TGTGCCAGCAGCCAAGCGGGGCTGGGAGATACGCAGTATTTT. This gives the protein CASSQAGLGDTQYF.

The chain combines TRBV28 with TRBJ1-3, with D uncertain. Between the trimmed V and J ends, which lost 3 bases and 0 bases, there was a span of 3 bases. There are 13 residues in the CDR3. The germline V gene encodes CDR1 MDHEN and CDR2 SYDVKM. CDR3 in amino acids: CASSFGSGNTIYF. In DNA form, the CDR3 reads TGTGCCAGCAGTTTCGGCTCTGGAAACACCATATATTTT. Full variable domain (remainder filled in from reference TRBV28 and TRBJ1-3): DVKVTQSSRYLVKRTGEKVFLECVQDMDHENMFWYRQDPGLGLRLIYFSYDVKMKEKGDIPEGYSVSREKKERFSLILESASTNQTSMYLCASSFGSGNTIYFGEGSWLTVV.

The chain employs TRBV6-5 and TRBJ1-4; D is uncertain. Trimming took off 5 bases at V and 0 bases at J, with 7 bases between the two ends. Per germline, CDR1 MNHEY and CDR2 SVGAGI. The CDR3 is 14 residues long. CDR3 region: CASSTGATNEKLFF. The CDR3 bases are TGTGCCAGCAGTACCGGAGCAACTAATGAAAAACTGTTTTTT.

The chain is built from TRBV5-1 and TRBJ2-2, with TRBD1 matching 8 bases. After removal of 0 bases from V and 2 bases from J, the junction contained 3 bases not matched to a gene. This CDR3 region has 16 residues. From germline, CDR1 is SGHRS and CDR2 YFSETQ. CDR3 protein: CASSLESGGNTGELFF. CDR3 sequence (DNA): TGCGCCAGCAGCTTGGAGTCAGGGGGCAACACCGGGGAGCTGTTTTTT.

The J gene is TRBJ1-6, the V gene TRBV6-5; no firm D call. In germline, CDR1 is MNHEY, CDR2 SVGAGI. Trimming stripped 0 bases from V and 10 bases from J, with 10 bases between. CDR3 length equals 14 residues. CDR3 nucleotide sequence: TGTGCCAGCAGTTACTCCCCAGGCGGGTCACCCCTCCACTTT. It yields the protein CASSYSPGGSPLHF.

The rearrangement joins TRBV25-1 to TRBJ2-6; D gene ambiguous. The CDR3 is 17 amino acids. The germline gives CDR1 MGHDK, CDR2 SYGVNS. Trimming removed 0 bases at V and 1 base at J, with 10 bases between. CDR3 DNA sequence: TGTGCCAGCAGTGAATATGTGCAGATTTCTGGGGCCAACGTCCTGACTTTC. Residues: CASSEYVQISGANVLTF.

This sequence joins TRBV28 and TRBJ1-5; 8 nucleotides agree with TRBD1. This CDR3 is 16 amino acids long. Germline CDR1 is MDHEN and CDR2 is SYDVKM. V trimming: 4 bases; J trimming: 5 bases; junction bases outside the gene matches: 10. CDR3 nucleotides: TGTGCCAGCAGTTCGAATACAGGGGGGACGGATCAGCCCCAGCATTTT. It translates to CASSSNTGGTDQPQHF. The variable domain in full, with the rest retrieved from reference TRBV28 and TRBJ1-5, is DVKVTQSSRYLVKRTGEKVFLECVQDMDHENMFWYRQDPGLGLRLIYFSYDVKMKEKGDIPEGYSVSREKKERFSLILESASTNQTSMYLCASSSNTGGTDQPQHFGDGTRLSIL.